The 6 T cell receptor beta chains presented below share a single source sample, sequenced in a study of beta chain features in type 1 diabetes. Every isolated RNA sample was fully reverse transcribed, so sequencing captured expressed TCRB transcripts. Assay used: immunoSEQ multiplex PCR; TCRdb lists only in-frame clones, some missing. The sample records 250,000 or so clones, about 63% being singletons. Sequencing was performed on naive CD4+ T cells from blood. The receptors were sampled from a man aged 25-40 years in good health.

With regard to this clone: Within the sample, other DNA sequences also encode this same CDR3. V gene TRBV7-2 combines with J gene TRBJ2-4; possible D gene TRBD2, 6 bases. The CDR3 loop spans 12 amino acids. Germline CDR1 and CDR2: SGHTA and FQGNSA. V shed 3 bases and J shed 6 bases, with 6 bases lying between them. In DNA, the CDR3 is TGTGCCAGCAGCTTGGGGGGAAACATTCAGTACTTC. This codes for CASSLGGNIQYF.

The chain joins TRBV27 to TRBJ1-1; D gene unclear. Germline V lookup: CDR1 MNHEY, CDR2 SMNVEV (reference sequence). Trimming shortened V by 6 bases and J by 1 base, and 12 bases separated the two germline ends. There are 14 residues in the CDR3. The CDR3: CASSLGRQNTEAFF. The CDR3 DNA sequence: TGTGCCAGCAGCCTAGGACGGCAGAACACTGAAGCTTTCTTT.

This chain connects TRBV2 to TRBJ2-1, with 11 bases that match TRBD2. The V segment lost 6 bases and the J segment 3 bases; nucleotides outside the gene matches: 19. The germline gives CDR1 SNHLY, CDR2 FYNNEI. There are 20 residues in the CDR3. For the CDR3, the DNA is TGTGCCAGCAGCCGAAGAGGGCCGGGGACTAGCGGAGATCGCTACAATGAGCAGTTCTTC. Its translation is CASSRRGPGTSGDRYNEQFF.

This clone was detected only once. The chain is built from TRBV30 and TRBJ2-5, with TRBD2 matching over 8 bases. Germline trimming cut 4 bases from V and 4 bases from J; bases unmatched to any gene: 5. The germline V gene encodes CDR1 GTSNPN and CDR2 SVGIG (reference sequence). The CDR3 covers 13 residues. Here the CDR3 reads CAWNGGGSETQYF. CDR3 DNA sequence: TGTGCCTGGAACGGCGGGGGGTCAGAGACCCAGTACTTC.

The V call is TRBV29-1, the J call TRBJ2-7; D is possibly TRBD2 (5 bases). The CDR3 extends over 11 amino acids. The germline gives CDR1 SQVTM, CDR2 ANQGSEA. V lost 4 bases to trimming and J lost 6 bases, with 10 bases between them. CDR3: CSVVAGVEQYF. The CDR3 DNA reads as TGCAGCGTTGTAGCCGGGGTCGAGCAGTACTTC.

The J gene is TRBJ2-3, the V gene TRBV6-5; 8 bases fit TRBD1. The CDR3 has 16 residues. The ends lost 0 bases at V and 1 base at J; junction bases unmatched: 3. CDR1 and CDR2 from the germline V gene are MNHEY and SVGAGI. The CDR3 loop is CASSYSGQGGTDTQYF. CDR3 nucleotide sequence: TGTGCCAGCAGTTACTCAGGACAGGGTGGCACAGATACGCAGTATTTT.